The next 9 T cell receptor beta chains were all read from a single sample in a study of T cell repertoires in cytomegalovirus infection. MiXCR, applied by TCRdb to the reads, yields one record per CDR3 protein. The table includes some 68,000 distinct CDR3 sequences, 20% to 25% detected once. These receptors' targets are unknown. The sequenced sample consisted of PBMCs, sequenced either directly or after in vitro stimulation (not recorded which). These receptors were collected from a human donor in good health (CMV status not recorded). Some clones in this sample may be carry-over from other donors' samples.

This clonotype was seen repeatedly, ten times or more. The V and J genes are TRBV7-2 and TRBJ2-2; D is uncertain. CDR1 is SGHTA and CDR2 is FQGNSA in the germline V gene. The V and J ends lost 5 bases and 6 bases respectively, with 10 bases between them. This CDR3 is built from 13 residues. Here the CDR3 reads CASSALGPGELFF. DNA of the CDR3: TGTGCCAGCAGCGCATTAGGGCCCGGGGAGCTGTTTTTT.

This clonotype was seen more than once but under ten times. The V call is TRBV10-3, the J call TRBJ1-2; a weak D match, TRBD1 (5 bases). V lost 10 bases and J 1 base, leaving 16 bases between the germline ends. This CDR3 contains 14 residues. Germline V gene data show CDR1 as ENHRY and CDR2 as SYGVKD. CDR3 coding DNA: TGTGCCACCCAACCGGGGGGGAATAACTATGGCTACACCTTC. Its protein product is CATQPGGNNYGYTF.

This clonotype was recorded at least ten times. The chain carries TRBV4-3 and TRBJ1-3; D ambiguous. Germline V CDR1 and CDR2: LGHNA, YSLEER. Deletions cut 1 base from V and 1 base from J, with 5 bases between. This CDR3 has 14 amino acids. This CDR3 is CASSQGASGNTIYF. The CDR3 DNA is TGCGCCAGCAGCCAAGGGGCATCTGGAAACACCATATATTTT.

The V and J genes are TRBV28 and TRBJ1-2, with 10 bases matching TRBD1. The V and J ends lost 6 bases and 2 bases, in that order; junction bases with no gene match: 0. In germline, CDR1 is MDHEN, CDR2 SYDVKM. This CDR3 has 13 residues. DNA of the CDR3: TGTGCCAGCAGGGGACAGGGGAACTATGGCTACACCTTC. The encoded protein is CASRGQGNYGYTF.

This clonotype was detected only a few times. V gene TRBV5-4 combines with J gene TRBJ2-5, with a weak D call TRBD2 (6 bases). V shed 3 bases and J shed 1 base, with 13 bases lying between them. The length of the CDR3 is 15 residues. Germline CDR1 and CDR2: SGHNT and YYREEE (reference sequence). Here the CDR3 reads CASSWAGGAQETQYF. CDR3 DNA sequence: TGTGCCAGCAGCTGGGCCGGCGGGGCCCAAGAGACCCAGTACTTC.

This clonotype showed up many times. This chain joins TRBV11-1 and TRBJ1-3, with D uncertain. The CDR3 has 14 residues. Germline CDR1 is SGHAT and CDR2 is FQDESV (reference sequence). Trimming shortened V by 5 bases and J by 1 base, and 9 bases separated the two germline ends. DNA of the CDR3: TGTGCCAGCAGCCGCACCGGGTCTGGAAACACCATATATTTT. Amino acids: CASSRTGSGNTIYF.

V gene TRBV7-9 combines with J gene TRBJ2-1; no reliable D call. CDR3 length equals 13 residues. The germline V gene has CDR1 SEHNR and CDR2 FQNEAQ (reference sequence). V was cut by 1 base and J by 6 bases, with 7 bases left in between. In DNA, the CDR3 is TGTGCCAGCAGCTTAGGGGGATCCAATGAGCAGTTCTTC. Residues: CASSLGGSNEQFF.

This clonotype appeared many times. The V call is TRBV7-2, the J call TRBJ1-1; 7 nucleotides line up with TRBD1. Looked up from germline, CDR1 is SGHTA and CDR2 is FQGNSA. The CDR3 extends over 13 amino acids. The junction had 7 bases not matched to a gene; V was cut back by 5 bases and J by 7 bases. The CDR3 region has the DNA TGTGCCAGCAGCCCGACAGGGATAGGTGAAGCTTTCTTT. Translated: CASSPTGIGEAFF.

This chain connects TRBV4-3 to TRBJ2-1; TRBD2 matches 10 bases. The CDR3 runs 17 residues. Germline assignment: CDR1 LGHNA and CDR2 YSLEER. V was clipped by 4 bases and J by 4 bases; unmatched bases: 10. CDR3: CASSPLASGSLYNEQFF. For the CDR3, the DNA is TGCGCCAGCAGCCCCCTGGCTAGCGGGAGCTTATACAATGAGCAGTTCTTC.